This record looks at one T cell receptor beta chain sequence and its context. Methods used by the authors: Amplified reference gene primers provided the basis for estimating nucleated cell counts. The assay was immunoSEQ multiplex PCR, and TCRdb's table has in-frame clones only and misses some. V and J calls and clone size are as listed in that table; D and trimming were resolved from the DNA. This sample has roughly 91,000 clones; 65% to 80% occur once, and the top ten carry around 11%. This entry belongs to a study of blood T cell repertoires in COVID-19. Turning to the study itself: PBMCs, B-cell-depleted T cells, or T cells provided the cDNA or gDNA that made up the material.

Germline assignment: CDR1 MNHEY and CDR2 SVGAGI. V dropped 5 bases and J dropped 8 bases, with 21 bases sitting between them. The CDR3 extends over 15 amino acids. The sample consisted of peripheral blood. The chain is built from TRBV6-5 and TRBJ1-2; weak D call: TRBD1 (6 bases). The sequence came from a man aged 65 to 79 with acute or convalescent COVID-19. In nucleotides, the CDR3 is TGTGCCAGCAGTCCTCTACAGGGCGTCCGTTGGGGCTACACCTTC. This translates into CASSPLQGVRWGYTF.